This T cell receptor (beta chain) was documented in a study of blood T cell repertoires in COVID-19. Study-wide context: The United States, Italy and Spain provided the acute and convalescent COVID-19 samples. The cDNA or gDNA used as material had been derived from T cells, B-cell-depleted T cells, or PBMCs.

Looked up from germline, CDR1 is GTSNPN and CDR2 is SVGIG (reference sequence). The CDR3 consists of 13 residues. V dropped 0 bases and J dropped 6 bases, with 9 bases sitting between them. Participants were aged about 18 to 90 years, lived in 25 or so US areas, and enrolled virtually. A few counts support this clone. As handled by the study authors: Amplifying reference gene primers gave estimates of nucleated cell counts. Produced via immunoSEQ multiplex PCR; TCRdb's table is partial and in-frame only. V, J and clone size are those of that table, while D and trimming were read from the DNA. Among roughly 170,000 clones, over 75% were seen once, and the ten largest hold about 5.8%.

This TCR was recovered from a woman in her forties with acute COVID-19. What was sequenced was PBMCs or T cells enriched from blood (not recorded which). The rearrangement joins TRBV30 to TRBJ1-5, with D perhaps matching TRBD1 (6 bases). As DNA, the CDR3 is TGTGCCTGGAGTGTTAGGGGGGGTCAGCCCCAGCATTTT. Encoded protein: CAWSVRGGQPQHF.